A single sample is the source of the 30 T cell receptor beta chains below, sequenced in a study of blood T cell repertoires in COVID-19 (dated by TCRdb to about 2020). Library prep was done by the immunoSEQ multiplex PCR assay. TCRdb retrieved this table from immuneACCESS and kept in-frame rearrangements only. Not all clones are present; in checked studies, unresolved V genes account for under half, and no reason is known for the remainder. Counted in this sample were about 270,000 clones; approximately 86% of them appeared once. The ten most abundant clones make up around 4% of the sample. Material for sequencing was peripheral blood. Receptors originate from a woman between 45 and 65 years old with active or convalescent COVID-19.

The chain couples TRBV19 to TRBJ1-5, with 11 bases fitting TRBD1. V lost 0 bases and J lost 4; bases outside the gene matches: 5. CDR1 and CDR2 from the germline V gene are LNHDA and SQIVND (reference sequence). The CDR3 is 17 amino acids. CDR3 in DNA: TGTGCCAGTAGTATAGATGGACAGGGGGCTAAAAATCAGCCCCAGCATTTT. Translation: CASSIDGQGAKNQPQHF.

Only one count was recorded for this clone. J is TRBJ2-5 and V is TRBV15, with 8 bases identical to TRBD1. Trimming cost V 0 bases and J 4 bases; bases outside gene matches: 4. The CDR3 has 15 residues. Germline V gene data show CDR1 as LNHNV and CDR2 as YYDKDF (reference sequence). The CDR3 loop is CATSREGTGGETQYF. CDR3 nucleotide sequence: TGTGCCACCAGCAGAGAGGGCACAGGGGGAGAGACCCAGTACTTC.

This clone was picked up a small number of times. The rearrangement uses TRBV27 and TRBJ1-5, with TRBD1 as a possible D gene (5 bases). Germline CDR1 MNHEY, CDR2 SMNVEV (reference sequence). The CDR3 spans 12 residues. The V and J ends lost 6 bases and 11 bases respectively, with 14 bases between them. In nucleotides, the CDR3 is TGTGCCAGCAGAGCAGTCAAAGGGGCCCAGCATTTT. It codes for CASRAVKGAQHF.

CDR3 bases: TGTGCCAGCAGTCAAACCTCCAGGGTCTCCTATAATTCACCCCTCCACTTT. Its translation is CASSQTSRVSYNSPLHF. The rearrangement uses TRBV27 and TRBJ1-6; maybe TRBD1 (5 bases). This CDR3 region has 17 residues. Trimming removed 5 bases from V and 0 bases from J, with 14 bases in between. The germline gives CDR1 MNHEY, CDR2 SMNVEV (reference sequence).

The gene calls are TRBV7-3 and TRBJ2-1; 13 bases map to TRBD2. Unmatched junction bases numbered 10, after V lost 5 bases and J lost 9 bases. The CDR3 totals 16 residues. Germline V CDR1 and CDR2: SGHTA, FQGTGA. DNA of the CDR3: TGTGCCAGCAGCCCGGACCGACTAGCGGGAGGAACTGAGCAGTTCTTC. Protein product: CASSPDRLAGGTEQFF.

J is TRBJ2-2 and V is TRBV29-1; D remains ambiguous. With 4 bases removed from V and 5 bases from J, the gap between germline ends came to 5 bases. Germline V gene data show CDR1 as SQVTM and CDR2 as ANQGSEA. CDR3 length equals 11 residues. In DNA form, the CDR3 reads TGCAGCGTTGTGACTACCGGGGAGCTGTTTTTT. Amino acid sequence: CSVVTTGELFF.

This clone was seen a single time. CDR3 DNA sequence: TGTGCCAGCAGTTACTCGATAGGGAGACGCGGGGGAGATACGCAGTATTTT. Its protein is CASSYSIGRRGGDTQYF. This chain uses TRBV6-2 or TRBV6-3 with TRBJ2-3; TRBD2 matches 7 bases. J was trimmed by 5 bases and V by 0 bases; bases with no gene match: 11. Germline V gene sequence: CDR1 MNHEY, CDR2 SVGEGT. This CDR3 comprises 17 residues.

The chain employs TRBV27 and TRBJ1-2, with 7 bases fitting TRBD1. Germline lookup yields CDR1 MNHEY and CDR2 SMNVEV (reference sequence). This CDR3 region has 14 residues. The V segment lost 2 bases and the J segment 8 bases; nucleotides outside the gene matches: 8. Here the CDR3 reads CASSLRGLLGGYTF. The CDR3 region has the DNA TGTGCCAGCAGTTTAAGGGGGCTCCTAGGGGGCTACACCTTC.

The rearrangement uses TRBV2 and TRBJ2-1, with a tentative D call TRBD2 (6 bases). The V and J ends lost 7 bases and 6 bases respectively, with 19 bases between them. The CDR3 is 15 amino acids. Per the germline V gene, CDR1 is SNHLY and CDR2 is FYNNEI. Written as DNA, the CDR3 is TGTGCCAGCACCTCCTCGCGACTAGGAACCAATGAGCAGTTCTTC. This translates into CASTSSRLGTNEQFF.

The chain combines TRBV4-2 with TRBJ2-5; 8 nucleotides align to TRBD2. This CDR3 comprises 14 residues. Trimming removed 1 base from V and 2 bases from J; junction bases left unmatched: 0. Looked up from germline, CDR1 is LGHNA and CDR2 is YNFKEQ. As DNA, the CDR3 is TGTGCCAGCAGCCAAGTAGCGGGACAAGAGACCCAGTACTTC. This codes for CASSQVAGQETQYF.

The V call is TRBV2, the J call TRBJ2-3; 9 bases are a match to TRBD2. CDR1 and CDR2 (germline): SNHLY, FYNNEI. The V gene end was trimmed by 7 bases and the J gene end by 4 bases; junction bases not matched to a gene: 6. The CDR3 has 14 residues. As DNA, the CDR3 is TGTGCCAGCAAGGCGGGAGGGTACGCAGATACGCAGTATTTT. It codes for CASKAGGYADTQYF.

This clone was seen once. The chain carries TRBV25-1 and TRBJ2-7, with 9 bases lining up with TRBD2. CDR1 and CDR2 from the germline V gene are MGHDK and SYGVNS. The CDR3 is 14 residues long. V lost 4 bases, J lost 4 bases, and 5 bases stayed unmatched. The CDR3 bases are TGTGCCAGCAGTGTCACTAGCGGGCCTTACGAGCAGTACTTC. Translating it yields CASSVTSGPYEQYF.

The genes are TRBV3-1 (or the pseudogene TRBV3-2) and TRBJ2-7; 7 nucleotides line up with TRBD1. The germline gives CDR1 LGHDT, CDR2 YNNKEL (reference sequence). The CDR3 loop spans 14 amino acids. The V and J ends lost 1 base and 2 bases, in that order; junction bases with no gene match: 2. Written as DNA, the CDR3 is TGTGCCAGCAGCCAAGCGGGGACAGCCTACGAGCAGTACTTC. Its translation: CASSQAGTAYEQYF.

The chain links TRBV27 to TRBJ1-2; 9 bases align to TRBD1. V lost 5 bases and J lost 5; bases outside the gene matches: 9. The CDR3 covers 15 residues. Germline CDR1 and CDR2: MNHEY and SMNVEV (reference sequence). CDR3 nucleotides: TGTGCCAGCAGTCCGGGACAGGGCCTGTATTATGGCTACACCTTC. Translated, it gives CASSPGQGLYYGYTF.

This clone appeared once. The chain links TRBV7-2 to TRBJ2-1; D call uncertain. Germline V gene data show CDR1 as SGHTA and CDR2 as FQGNSA. This CDR3 is built from 12 residues. With 0 bases removed from V and 6 bases from J, the gap between germline ends came to 3 bases. CDR3 sequence (DNA): TGTGCCAGCAGCTTAGCGGCCAATGAGCAGTTCTTC. This gives the protein CASSLAANEQFF.

The V and J genes are TRBV3-1 (or the pseudogene TRBV3-2) and TRBJ1-2; D is possibly TRBD1 (6 bases). The CDR3 loop spans 16 amino acids. Per the germline V gene, CDR1 is LGHDT and CDR2 is YNNKEL (reference sequence). V lost 4 bases and J 4 bases, leaving 19 bases between the germline ends. Here the CDR3 reads CASSPFNGRGFYGYTF. In DNA form, the CDR3 reads TGTGCCAGCAGCCCATTTAATGGCAGGGGTTTCTATGGCTACACCTTC.

This chain joins TRBV12-3 or TRBV12-4 and TRBJ1-6; D unclear. V was clipped by 3 bases and J by 12 bases, with 12 bases between them. The CDR3 sequence is 13 residues long. The CDR3 spells CASSLRGSVPLHF. The CDR3 DNA is TGTGCCAGCAGTTTGCGAGGGTCCGTACCCCTCCACTTT.

The rearrangement links TRBV12-5 to TRBJ2-1, with 8 bases identical to TRBD1. Germline CDR1 LGHNT, CDR2 FRNRAP. This CDR3 comprises 14 residues. The CDR3 loop is CATTQGATQGEQFF. The CDR3 nucleotides are TGTGCCACAACCCAGGGGGCGACGCAAGGTGAGCAGTTCTTC.

The chain has TRBV15 and TRBJ2-2, with 12 bases that match TRBD2. V trimming: 1 base; J trimming: 1 base; junction bases outside the gene matches: 10. The V gene's germline CDR1 is LNHNV and CDR2 YYDKDF (reference sequence). There are 20 residues in the CDR3. The CDR3 nucleotides read TGTGCCACCAGCAGAGGGCCCGGACTAGCGGGACGAAGGAACACCGGGGAGCTGTTTTTT. Encoded protein: CATSRGPGLAGRRNTGELFF.

This chain links TRBV28 with TRBJ1-6; no firm D call. Germline values: CDR1 MDHEN, CDR2 SYDVKM. This CDR3 spans 15 amino acids. Deletions cut 3 bases from V and 6 bases from J, with 12 bases between. The CDR3 nucleotides read TGTGCCAGCAGTTTTGCGTCAAGATCTAATTCACCCCTCCACTTT. Its translation: CASSFASRSNSPLHF.

This clone has a single count. The chain links TRBV4-1 to TRBJ2-1; TRBD2 aligns across 10 bases. The CDR3 is made up of 16 amino acids. Germline CDR1 reads MGHRA; CDR2 reads YSYEKL. The V gene end was trimmed by 0 bases and the J gene end by 2 bases; junction bases not matched to a gene: 1. CDR3 in DNA: TGCGCCAGCAGCCAAGAAGGACTAGCGGCCTACAATGAGCAGTTCTTC. Translation: CASSQEGLAAYNEQFF.

CDR3 sequence (DNA): TGTGCCAGCAGTGATGCACAGGGGGATGAGCAGTTCTTC. This encodes CASSDAQGDEQFF. This chain joins TRBV6-1 and TRBJ2-1; 8 bases match TRBD1. Germline V gene data show CDR1 as MNHNS and CDR2 as SASEGT. The CDR3 covers 13 residues. J lost 8 bases, V lost 3 bases, and 3 bases had no gene match.

The chain couples TRBV6-5 to TRBJ1-5, with TRBD1 identical over 7 bases. V was pared by 6 bases and J by 2 bases, with 4 bases of the junction left unmatched. The CDR3 covers 14 residues. Looked up from germline, CDR1 is MNHEY and CDR2 is SVGAGI. CDR3 nucleotide sequence: TGTGCCAGCAGAGGGGGCGCGGGCAATCAGCCCCAGCATTTT. It specifies CASRGGAGNQPQHF.

The chain is built from TRBV7-2 and TRBJ2-1; D not resolved. V dropped 9 bases and J dropped 6 bases, with 21 bases sitting between them. This CDR3 is built from 15 residues. Germline values: CDR1 SGHTA, CDR2 FQGNSA. Here the CDR3 reads CASNKGSTRSNEQFF. The CDR3 DNA sequence: TGTGCCAGTAACAAAGGTAGCACTCGGTCCAATGAGCAGTTCTTC. Looking up the rest from reference TRBV7-2 and TRBJ2-1 gives the full variable domain: GAGVSQSPSNKVTEKGKDVELRCDPISGHTALYWYRQSLGQGLEFLIYFQGNSAPDKSGLPSDRFSAERTGGSVSTLTIQRTQQEDSAVYLCASNKGSTRSNEQFFGPGTRLTVL.

V and J are TRBV19 and TRBJ1-4, with D unresolved. The germline V and J ends were trimmed by 3 bases and 7 bases, with 15 bases remaining between them. Germline lookup yields CDR1 LNHDA and CDR2 SQIVND (reference sequence). The CDR3 has 15 residues. The DNA of the CDR3 is TGTGCCAGTAGTATGCGGGGTGTCTTGGGTGAAAAACTGTTTTTT. Amino acids: CASSMRGVLGEKLFF.

The V and J genes are TRBV7-9 and TRBJ1-2; possible D gene TRBD1, 6 bases. V lost 1 base and J lost 8, with 11 bases in between. The V gene's germline CDR1 is SEHNR and CDR2 FQNEAQ (reference sequence). The CDR3 has 13 residues. This CDR3 is CASSLEQGYGYTF. CDR3 nucleotides: TGTGCCAGCAGCTTAGAGCAGGGGTACGGCTACACCTTC. Using reference TRBV7-9 and TRBJ1-2 for the parts outside the CDR3, the full variable domain is DTGVSQNPRHKITKRGQNVTFRCDPISEHNRLYWYRQTLGQGPEFLTYFQNEAQLEKSRLLSDRFSAERPKGSFSTLEIQRTEQGDSAMYLCASSLEQGYGYTFGSGTRLTVV.

The rearrangement joins TRBV4-1 to TRBJ2-7, with D possibly TRBD1 on 6 matching bases. The CDR3 runs 12 residues. V was cut by 3 bases and J by 9 bases, with 12 bases left in between. Germline loops: CDR1 MGHRA, CDR2 YSYEKL. The CDR3 sequence: CASSHPQGGQYF. The CDR3 DNA follows: TGCGCCAGCAGCCACCCACAGGGTGGGCAGTACTTC.

The chain uses TRBV9 and TRBJ2-2; 11 nucleotides agree with TRBD1. J gave up 0 bases and V 4 bases, and 8 bases lay outside the gene matches. Germline lookup yields CDR1 SGDLS and CDR2 YYNGEE. This CDR3 is built from 18 residues. The DNA for the CDR3 is TGTGCCAGCAGCCCCAGGACAGGGGGCTTTGCGAACACCGGGGAGCTGTTTTTT. As protein: CASSPRTGGFANTGELFF.

This clone has just a few counts. J is TRBJ1-6 and V is TRBV10-1, with a weak D call TRBD1 (6 bases). Germline V CDR1 and CDR2: WNHNN, SYGVQD (reference sequence). Trimming shortened V by 0 bases and J by 6 bases, and 9 bases separated the two germline ends. CDR3 size: 15 residues. The CDR3, as DNA: TGCGCCAGCAGTGAGTCACAGGGTATTAATTCACCCCTCCACTTT. Translating it yields CASSESQGINSPLHF.

The rearrangement links TRBV12-2 to TRBJ2-1; whether TRBD2, the table's D call, matches the DNA was not checked. TRBV12-2 counts as a pseudogene. There are 18 residues in the CDR3. For the CDR3, the DNA is TGTGCAAGTCGCTTAGGTGGTAGCGGGACAGCGACCTACAATGAGCAGTTCTTC. Protein: CASRLGGSGTATYNEQFF.